Each of the 19 T cell receptor beta chains below was sequenced from the same sample in a study of T cells after yellow fever vaccination. One entry per CDR3 protein results from TCRdb running MiXCR on the 5' RACE reads. The table has about 120,000 distinct CDR3 sequences, approximately 7.1% seen once. The sequenced sample was CD4+ T cells sorted from PBMCs, obtained approximately 47 days after the first yellow fever vaccination. These TCRs come from a man between 18 and 29 years old who received the YFV17D yellow fever vaccine.

In regard to this clonotype: This may be a read error, as it is one base from a much larger clone. J is TRBJ2-7 and V is TRBV20-1; 7 bases map to TRBD2. Germline V CDR1 and CDR2: DFQATT, SNEGSKA (reference sequence). V gave up 1 base and J gave up 7 bases; unmatched junction bases: 7. There are 13 residues in the CDR3. The CDR3: CSARGPAGGEQYF. Here the CDR3 DNA reads TGCAGTGCTAGAGGCCCAGCCGGGGGGGAGCAGTACTTC.

This clonotype has a count of ten or more. The rearrangement joins TRBV7-2 to TRBJ2-7, with D perhaps matching TRBD1 (6 bases). Germline V lookup: CDR1 SGHTA, CDR2 FQGNSA. V was cut by 5 bases and J by 3 bases, with 11 bases left in between. The CDR3 is 13 amino acids. CDR3 sequence reads: CASSLRDNYEQYV. CDR3 sequence (DNA): TGTGCCAGCAGCCTCCGGGACAACTACGAGCAGTACGTC.

Ten or more counts support this clonotype. The V gene is TRBV30, the J gene TRBJ2-1; 13 positions agree with TRBD2. Per germline, CDR1 GTSNPN and CDR2 SVGIG (reference sequence). Trimming cost V 2 bases and J 6 bases; bases outside gene matches: 7. The length of the CDR3 is 16 residues. The DNA for the CDR3 is TGTGCCTGGAGTCGTAGGGGACTAGCGGGGCCCAATGAGCAGTTCTTC. It is translated as CAWSRRGLAGPNEQFF. Full variable domain (rest looked up from reference TRBV30 and TRBJ2-1): SQTIHQWPATLVQPVGSPLSLECTVEGTSNPNLYWYRQAAGRGLQLLFYSVGIGQISSEVPQNLSASRPQDRQFILSSKKLLLSDSGFYLCAWSRRGLAGPNEQFFGPGTRLTVL.

This clonotype was found a few times. The genes are TRBV20-1 and TRBJ1-1; D is uncertain. This CDR3 has 14 residues. CDR1 DFQATT and CDR2 SNEGSKA come from the germline V gene (reference sequence). V gave up 1 base and J gave up 1 base, with 10 bases separating them. As DNA, the CDR3 is TGCAGTGCTAGAGTCCCCGTGAAGAACACTGAAGCTTTCTTT. It codes for CSARVPVKNTEAFF.

This clonotype showed up many times. The chain combines TRBV3-1 with TRBJ1-1; D is uncertain. Germline-derived CDR1 and CDR2 are LGHDT and YNNKEL (reference sequence). The CDR3 spans 15 residues. Deletions cut 2 bases from V and 1 base from J, with 11 bases between. The CDR3 here is CASSQTGLGNTEAFF. As DNA, the CDR3 is TGTGCCAGCAGCCAAACGGGGTTGGGGAACACTGAAGCTTTCTTT.

This clonotype appeared many times. This chain uses TRBV20-1 with TRBJ2-3, with D maybe TRBD1 (5 bases). Germline V gene data show CDR1 as DFQATT and CDR2 as SNEGSKA (reference sequence). CDR3 length: 12 residues. The V end was cut by 2 bases, the J end by 6 bases, with 9 bases between. CDR3 residues: CSARQGLDTQYF. CDR3 nucleotides: TGCAGTGCTAGACAGGGCCTGGATACGCAGTATTTT.

As regards this clonotype: A single base separates this from a much larger clone, so it may be a read error. V usage is TRBV20-1 and J usage is TRBJ2-1; 8 nucleotides line up with TRBD2. The germline CDR1 and CDR2 sequences are DFQATT and SNEGSKA (reference sequence). The CDR3 extends over 13 amino acids. The V segment lost 1 base and the J segment 9 bases; nucleotides outside the gene matches: 5. CDR3 sequence: CSARAVSGIEQFF. CDR3 DNA sequence: TGCAGTGCTAGAGCGGTTAGCGGGATTGAGCAGTTCTTC.

This clonotype was recorded at least ten times. The chain is built from TRBV7-7 and TRBJ2-2; the D is unclear. With 7 bases removed from V and 1 base from J, the gap between germline ends came to 16 bases. The CDR3 consists of 16 residues. Germline V gene data show CDR1 as SSHAT and CDR2 as FNYEAQ (reference sequence). CDR3 amino acids: CASTHHPILNTGELFF. The CDR3 bases are TGTGCCAGCACTCACCACCCGATCCTGAACACCGGGGAGCTGTTTTTT.

J is TRBJ2-5 and V is TRBV3-1, with unresolved D. Trimming left V 0 bases short and J 2 bases short, with 10 bases between. The CDR3 has 15 residues. The V gene's germline CDR1 is LGHDT and CDR2 YNNKEL (reference sequence). In nucleotides, the CDR3 is TGTGCCAGCAGCCAAGAAAAGGCAGAGCAAGAGACCCAGTACTTC. This gives the protein CASSQEKAEQETQYF.

This clonotype showed up many times. The rearrangement uses TRBV4-3 and TRBJ2-1; D is unclear. Germline CDR1 LGHNA, CDR2 YSLEER. This CDR3 spans 18 amino acids. The ends were cut back, 0 bases at V and 4 bases at J, with 19 bases in the middle. The CDR3 coding sequence is TGCGCCAGCAGCCAAGATCATTTGTCTGACGGTCTTTACAATGAGCAGTTCTTC. Amino acid sequence: CASSQDHLSDGLYNEQFF.

This clonotype occurred many times. The chain combines TRBV7-8 with TRBJ2-2; D might be TRBD1 (6 bases). The CDR3 totals 15 residues. The germline V gene has CDR1 SGHVS and CDR2 FQNEAQ. V was shortened by 6 bases and J by 6 bases, with 17 bases between the two germline ends. The CDR3 sequence: CASSDATGLAGELFF. DNA for the CDR3: TGTGCCAGCAGTGACGCAACAGGGCTGGCCGGGGAGCTGTTTTTT.

This clonotype was counted at least ten times. The chain employs TRBV10-3 and TRBJ2-7, with 8 bases lining up with TRBD1. The V gene's germline CDR1 is ENHRY and CDR2 SYGVKD. The CDR3 is made up of 14 amino acids. Trimming at V came to 4 bases and at J to 7 bases, leaving 9 bases not matched to a gene. The CDR3: CAISGTGSAKEQYF. The CDR3 DNA reads TGTGCCATCAGTGGGACAGGGTCTGCGAAAGAGCAGTACTTC.

This clonotype was counted many times. V usage is TRBV15 and J usage is TRBJ1-5; the D gene is possibly TRBD1 (6 bases). Germline CDR1 and CDR2: LNHNV and YYDKDF (reference sequence). The CDR3 is made up of 17 amino acids. V was trimmed by 0 bases and J by 0 bases, leaving 12 bases between them. The CDR3 coding sequence is TGTGCCACCAGCAGAGATGGGACACCTTATAGCAATCAGCCCCAGCATTTT. Protein: CATSRDGTPYSNQPQHF.

The sample holds many counts of this clonotype. The chain carries TRBV6-1 and TRBJ1-2; D not resolved. With 4 bases removed from V and 8 bases from J, the gap between germline ends came to 17 bases. Germline loops: CDR1 MNHNS, CDR2 SASEGT. The CDR3 consists of 14 residues. CDR3 DNA: TGTGCCAGCAGTGCGACGGGCGGCTATTTCGGCTACACCTTC. The encoded protein is CASSATGGYFGYTF.

This clonotype was observed a few times. The chain links TRBV5-5 to TRBJ1-1, with 7 nucleotides matching TRBD1. Germline V lookup: CDR1 SGHKS, CDR2 YYEKEE (reference sequence). This CDR3 region has 17 residues. The ends lost 0 bases at V and 0 bases at J; junction bases unmatched: 8. This chain's CDR3 is CASSLDGTEIMNTEAFF. The DNA for the CDR3 is TGTGCCAGCAGCTTGGACGGGACAGAAATTATGAACACTGAAGCTTTCTTT. Using reference TRBV5-5 and TRBJ1-1 for the parts outside the CDR3, the full variable domain is DAGVTQSPTHLIKTRGQQVTLRCSPISGHKSVSWYQQVLGQGPQFIFQYYEKEERGRGNFPDRFSARQFPNYSSELNVNALLLGDSALYLCASSLDGTEIMNTEAFFGQGTRLTVV.

The chain uses TRBV5-4 and TRBJ2-5; D remains ambiguous. V lost 4 bases to trimming and J lost 5 bases, with 12 bases between them. The CDR3 runs 13 residues. Germline CDR1 and CDR2: SGHNT and YYREEE (reference sequence). The DNA for the CDR3 is TGTGCCAGCAGCCGAAAGGGCCTGGAGACCCAGTACTTC. As protein: CASSRKGLETQYF.

This clonotype was detected ten times or more. J is TRBJ2-7 and V is TRBV18, with D perhaps TRBD1 (6 bases). The CDR3 totals 14 residues. V gave up 2 bases and J gave up 6 bases, with 14 bases separating them. Germline lookup yields CDR1 KGHSH and CDR2 LQKENI. CDR3 in DNA: TGTGCCAGCTCACCAGACGCAGGGGCCGGCGAGCAGTACTTC. Amino acids: CASSPDAGAGEQYF.

This clonotype occurred a few times. The V gene is TRBV5-4, the J gene TRBJ1-1, with D maybe TRBD1 (5 bases). V was cut by 4 bases and J by 3 bases, with 13 bases left in between. CDR3 length equals 14 residues. Germline assignment: CDR1 SGHNT and CDR2 YYREEE (reference sequence). CDR3 DNA: TGTGCCAGCAGCCTACCCGACAGATACACTGAAGCTTTCTTT. Its translation is CASSLPDRYTEAFF.

This clonotype was detected ten times or more. The V gene is TRBV20-1, the J gene TRBJ2-3, with D possibly TRBD2 on 5 matching bases. Looked up from germline, CDR1 is DFQATT and CDR2 is SNEGSKA (reference sequence). The CDR3 totals 16 residues. V was cut by 0 bases and J by 4 bases, with 17 bases left in between. The CDR3: CSARDFDRLASDTQYF. CDR3 coding DNA: TGCAGTGCTAGAGATTTCGATCGTTTAGCGTCAGATACGCAGTATTTT.